The next 5 T cell receptor beta chains were all read from a single sample in a study of T cell responses to AZD1222 COVID-19 vaccine (dated by TCRdb to the early 2020s). The library was produced with the immunoSEQ multiplex PCR assay. TCRdb limited this immuneACCESS table to in-frame rearrangements with V and J called. A share of clones is missing; checked studies link under half to unresolved V genes, and the rest is unexplained. The sample table contains roughly 150,000 clones; only one count was recorded for more than 85% of them. The ten largest clonotypes hold less than 2.5% of the sample. The time point tag for this specimen amounts to: baseline before first vaccination. Source: peripheral blood, taken on day 0 of AZD1222 vaccination. Every receptor here comes from an adult in good health.

The CDR3 nucleotides read TGTGCCAGCAGCCAAGTCCCCGGGAACAATTCACCCCTCCACTTT. It yields the protein CASSQVPGNNSPLHF. The chain employs TRBV3-1 (or the pseudogene TRBV3-2) and TRBJ1-6; the D is unclear. V dropped 1 base and J dropped 7 bases, with 11 bases sitting between them. Germline V gene data show CDR1 as LGHDT and CDR2 as YNNKEL (reference sequence). The CDR3 loop spans 15 amino acids.

The chain uses TRBV5-1 and TRBJ1-5; D unclear. The V end was cut by 2 bases, the J end by 4 bases, with 7 bases between. The CDR3 covers 13 residues. The V gene's germline CDR1 is SGHRS and CDR2 YFSETQ. The CDR3 DNA reads TGCGCCAGCAGCTTAAGAGGGAATCAGCCCCAGCATTTT. Residues: CASSLRGNQPQHF.

The chain carries TRBV29-1 and TRBJ1-2; D not resolved. Germline V lookup: CDR1 SQVTM, CDR2 ANQGSEA. The CDR3 has 12 residues. The germline V and J ends were trimmed by 1 base and 5 bases, with 8 bases remaining between them. In DNA form, the CDR3 reads TGCAGCGTTGAAGCTGACACATATGGCTACACCTTC. It is translated as CSVEADTYGYTF.

The rearrangement links TRBV25-1 to TRBJ1-4; a possible D gene is TRBD1 (5 bases). The CDR3 is 14 amino acids. V was cut by 7 bases and J by 8 bases, with 17 bases left in between. CDR1 is MGHDK and CDR2 is SYGVNS in the germline V gene. CDR3 sequence: CASTKTGGYEKLFF. DNA for the CDR3: TGTGCCAGCACCAAAACCGGGGGGTACGAAAAACTGTTTTTT. Full variable domain (remainder filled in from reference TRBV25-1 and TRBJ1-4): EADIYQTPRYLVIGTGKKITLECSQTMGHDKMYWYQQDPGMELHLIHYSYGVNSTEKGDLSSESTVSRIRTEHFPLTLESARPSHTSQYLCASTKTGGYEKLFFGSGTQLSVL.

The chain uses TRBV5-6 and TRBJ1-3; no firm D call. V was pared by 1 base and J by 0 bases, with 11 bases between. This CDR3 has 16 amino acids. CDR1 and CDR2 (germline): SGHDT, YYEEEE. This CDR3 is CASSLNGLSSGNTIYF. The CDR3 coding sequence is TGTGCCAGCAGCTTGAACGGCCTGAGCTCTGGAAACACCATATATTTT.